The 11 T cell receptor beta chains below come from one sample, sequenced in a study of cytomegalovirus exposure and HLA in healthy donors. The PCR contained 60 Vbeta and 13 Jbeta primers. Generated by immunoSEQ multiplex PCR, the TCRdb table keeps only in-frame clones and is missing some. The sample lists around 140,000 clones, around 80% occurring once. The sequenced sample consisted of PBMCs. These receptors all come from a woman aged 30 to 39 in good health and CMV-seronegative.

Written as DNA, the CDR3 is TGTGCCAGCAGCCTACCCCTGAACACCGGGGAGCTGTTTTTT. This codes for CASSLPLNTGELFF. This sequence joins TRBV11-2 and TRBJ2-2; no clear D. Trimming took off 5 bases at V and 1 base at J, with 8 bases between the two ends. This CDR3 has 14 residues. Germline CDR1 and CDR2: SGHAT and FQNNGV.

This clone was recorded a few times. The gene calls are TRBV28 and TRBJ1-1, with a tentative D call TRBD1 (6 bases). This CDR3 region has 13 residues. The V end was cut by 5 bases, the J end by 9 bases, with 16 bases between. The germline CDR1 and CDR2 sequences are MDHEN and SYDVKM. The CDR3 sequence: CASSPPSRGQAFF. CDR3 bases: TGTGCCAGCAGTCCCCCCTCCAGGGGTCAAGCTTTCTTT.

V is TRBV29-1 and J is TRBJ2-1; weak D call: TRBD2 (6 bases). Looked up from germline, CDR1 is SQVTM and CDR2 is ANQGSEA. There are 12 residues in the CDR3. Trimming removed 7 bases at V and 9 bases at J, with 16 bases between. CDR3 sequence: CSAGRLVVEQFF. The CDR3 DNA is TGCAGCGCCGGGCGACTAGTGGTTGAGCAGTTCTTC.

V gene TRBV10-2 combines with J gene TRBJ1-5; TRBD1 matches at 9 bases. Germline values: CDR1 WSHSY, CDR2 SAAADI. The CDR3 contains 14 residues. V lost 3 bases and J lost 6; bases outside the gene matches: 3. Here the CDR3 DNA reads TGCGCCAGCAGTGACCGGGACAGGGCTCAGCCCCAGCATTTT. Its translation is CASSDRDRAQPQHF.

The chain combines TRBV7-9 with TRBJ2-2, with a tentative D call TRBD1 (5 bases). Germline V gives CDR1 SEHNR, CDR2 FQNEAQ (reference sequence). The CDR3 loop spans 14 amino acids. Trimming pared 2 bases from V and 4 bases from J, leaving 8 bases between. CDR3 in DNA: TGTGCCAGCAGCTTAATCCAGGGCACCGGGGAGCTGTTTTTT. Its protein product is CASSLIQGTGELFF.

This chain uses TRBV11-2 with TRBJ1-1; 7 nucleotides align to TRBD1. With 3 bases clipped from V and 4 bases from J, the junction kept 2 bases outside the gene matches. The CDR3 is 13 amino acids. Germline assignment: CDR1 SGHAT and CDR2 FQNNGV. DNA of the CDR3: TGTGCCAGCAGCTTCCAGGGGGTCACTGAAGCTTTCTTT. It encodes CASSFQGVTEAFF.

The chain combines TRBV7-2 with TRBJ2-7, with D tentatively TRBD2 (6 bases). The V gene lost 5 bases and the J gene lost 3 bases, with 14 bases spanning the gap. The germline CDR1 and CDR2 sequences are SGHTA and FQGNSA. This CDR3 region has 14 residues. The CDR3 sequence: CASSTGGGSYEQYF. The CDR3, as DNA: TGTGCCAGCAGCACCGGGGGAGGCAGCTACGAGCAGTACTTC.

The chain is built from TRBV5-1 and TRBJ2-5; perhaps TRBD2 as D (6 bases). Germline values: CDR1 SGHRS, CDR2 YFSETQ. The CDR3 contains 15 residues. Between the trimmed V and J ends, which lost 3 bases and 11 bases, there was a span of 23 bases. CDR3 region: CASSSTGRGTGEQYF. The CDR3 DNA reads TGCGCCAGCAGCTCCACCGGACGCGGGACGGGGGAGCAGTACTTC.

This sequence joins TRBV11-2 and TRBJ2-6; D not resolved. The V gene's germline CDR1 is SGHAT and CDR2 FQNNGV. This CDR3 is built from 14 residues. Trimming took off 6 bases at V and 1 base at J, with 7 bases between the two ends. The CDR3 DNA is TGTGCCAGCAGTCGCAGATCTGGGGCCAACGTCCTGACTTTC. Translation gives CASSRRSGANVLTF.

The CDR3 is CASSISGQARGKLFF. The CDR3 bases are TGTGCCAGTAGTATCTCGGGACAGGCCCGTGGAAAACTGTTTTTT. The chain has TRBV19 and TRBJ1-4; 8 bases are a match to TRBD1. Trimming took 3 bases from V and 10 from J; bases not matched to a gene: 10. The CDR3 sequence is 15 residues long. CDR1 and CDR2 (germline): LNHDA, SQIVND (reference sequence).

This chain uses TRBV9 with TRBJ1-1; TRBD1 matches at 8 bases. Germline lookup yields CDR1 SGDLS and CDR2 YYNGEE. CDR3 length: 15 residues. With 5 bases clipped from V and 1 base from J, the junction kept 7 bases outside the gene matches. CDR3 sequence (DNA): TGTGCCAGCAGTCGTCCGGGACAGGCGAACACTGAAGCTTTCTTT. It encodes CASSRPGQANTEAFF.